Described below is a single T cell receptor beta chain sequence and its context. Its antigen remains unidentified. Time point described: week 23, last vaccination. It was 300 ug of mutant IDH1 20-mer peptide that made up each vaccine dose, given with topical imiquimod. Sequenced by immunoSEQ multiplex PCR; TCRdb stores in-frame clones only, minus some. The sample gives 35,000 to 45,000 clones, around 79% of which show up once; around 6.9% is in the top ten. These data are taken from a study of a mutant IDH1 vaccine in newly diagnosed glioma. Study background: Initiation of the vaccine course occurred 4-6 weeks after radiotherapy alone, or alongside temozolomide cycles. Averaging roughly 40 years of age, treated patients were around 62% male and about 38% female.

The germline CDR1 and CDR2 sequences are SGHRS and YFSETQ. The J segment lost 1 base and the V segment lost 7 bases, leaving 12 bases of the junction unmatched. The CDR3 is 16 residues long. The sequence was collected from a woman between 40 and 50 years old with glioma. Some clones in this sample may be carry-over from other donors' samples. The genes are TRBV5-1 and TRBJ2-3, with 7 nucleotides matching TRBD2. Sequencing was performed on PBMCs, taken from a glioma patient whose treatment included an IDH1 peptide vaccine. The CDR3: CASSRAGQGGTDTQYF. Here the CDR3 DNA reads TGCGCCAGCTCCCGAGCGGGGCAGGGCGGCACAGATACGCAGTATTTT.